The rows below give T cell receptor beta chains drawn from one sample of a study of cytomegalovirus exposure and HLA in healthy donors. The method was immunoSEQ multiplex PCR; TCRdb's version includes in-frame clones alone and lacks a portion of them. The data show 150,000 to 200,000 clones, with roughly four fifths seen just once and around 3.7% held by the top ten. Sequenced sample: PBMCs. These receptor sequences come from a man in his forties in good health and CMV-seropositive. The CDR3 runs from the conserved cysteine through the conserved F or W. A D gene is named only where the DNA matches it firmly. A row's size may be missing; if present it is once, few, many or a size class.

CDR3 DNA: TGCGCCAGCAGCTTGGGGACTAGGAAGGGAGATACGCAGTATTTT; CDR3 protein: CASSLGTRKGDTQYF; V gene: TRBV5-1; J gene: TRBJ2-3; D gene: TRBD2; clone size: .
CDR3 DNA: TGTGCCAGCAGTCTCCTAGACAACACCGGGGAGCTGTTTTTT; CDR3 protein: CASSLLDNTGELFF; V gene: TRBV2; J gene: TRBJ2-2; D gene: .; clone size: .
CDR3 DNA: TGTGCCAGTAGTATACAGGACAGGGAAAACAATGAGCAGTTCTTC; CDR3 protein: CASSIQDRENNEQFF; V gene: TRBV19; J gene: TRBJ2-1; D gene: TRBD1; clone size: .
CDR3 DNA: TGTGCCAGCAGCCCTGCTCGGACAATTAACGCCGGGGAGCTGTTTTTT; CDR3 protein: CASSPARTINAGELFF; V gene: TRBV7-9; J gene: TRBJ2-2; D gene: .; clone size: .
CDR3 DNA: TGTGCCTCGTACTCCGGGACTAGCGGGAGGGCGGCCTACAATGAGCAGTTCTTC; CDR3 protein: CASYSGTSGRAAYNEQFF; V gene: TRBV19; J gene: TRBJ2-1; D gene: TRBD2; clone size: .
CDR3 DNA: TGTGCCAGCAGCCACGACAGGGTAGGCGAGCAGTACTTC; CDR3 protein: CASSHDRVGEQYF; V gene: TRBV7-9; J gene: TRBJ2-7; D gene: TRBD1; clone size: .
CDR3 DNA: TGTGCCAGTAGTTCCCCGGGACTTGCTCAAGAGACCCAGTACTTC; CDR3 protein: CASSSPGLAQETQYF; V gene: TRBV19; J gene: TRBJ2-5; D gene: .; clone size: .
CDR3 DNA: TGTGCCAGCAGCTTAGAACTAGCGGGAGCCTACGAGCAGTACTTC; CDR3 protein: CASSLELAGAYEQYF; V gene: TRBV7-2; J gene: TRBJ2-7; D gene: TRBD2; clone size: .
CDR3 DNA: TGTGCCAGCGGACAGACGAACACCGGGGAGCTGTTTTTT; CDR3 protein: CASGQTNTGELFF; V gene: TRBV6-1; J gene: TRBJ2-2; D gene: .; clone size: .
CDR3 DNA: TGTGCCAGCAGCCAAGAAGGACAGATTAGCACAGATACGCAGTATTTT; CDR3 protein: CASSQEGQISTDTQYF; V gene: TRBV5-4; J gene: TRBJ2-3; D gene: .; clone size: .
CDR3 DNA: TGTGCCAGCTCACCCCCCGGGGGCAATCAGCCCCAGCATTTT; CDR3 protein: CASSPPGGNQPQHF; V gene: TRBV18; J gene: TRBJ1-5; D gene: .; clone size: .
CDR3 DNA: TGTGCCAGCAGTAGGACAGCCTACGAGCAGTACTTC; CDR3 protein: CASSRTAYEQYF; V gene: TRBV28; J gene: TRBJ2-7; D gene: .; clone size: .
CDR3 DNA: TGCGCCAGCAGCTTTTCGGGGGATACACAGGGGCCTACAACCTACGAGCAGTACTTC; CDR3 protein: CASSFSGDTQGPTTYEQYF; V gene: TRBV10-1; J gene: TRBJ2-7; D gene: .; clone size: .
CDR3 DNA: TGTGCCAGCACCCCCGGGACAGCTGGAAACACCATATATTTT; CDR3 protein: CASTPGTAGNTIYF; V gene: TRBV6-1; J gene: TRBJ1-3; D gene: TRBD1; clone size: .
CDR3 DNA: TGTGCCAGCAGTTACGGGACTAGCGGCCAAGAGACCCAGTACTTC; CDR3 protein: CASSYGTSGQETQYF; V gene: TRBV6-5; J gene: TRBJ2-5; D gene: TRBD2; clone size: .
CDR3 DNA: TGTGCCAGCAGCCTGGCGCCCGCCGGGGGGGAGCTGTTTTTT; CDR3 protein: CASSLAPAGGELFF; V gene: TRBV7-3; J gene: TRBJ2-2; D gene: .; clone size: .
CDR3 DNA: TGTGCCAGCAGTTACAGGGAAAGGGGTGAAGCTTTCTTT; CDR3 protein: CASSYRERGEAFF; V gene: TRBV6-5; J gene: TRBJ1-1; D gene: .; clone size: .
CDR3 DNA: TGTGCCAGCAGCAAATGGGCAGGGGCTGGAAACACCATATATTTT; CDR3 protein: CASSKWAGAGNTIYF; V gene: TRBV13; J gene: TRBJ1-3; D gene: .; clone size: .
CDR3 DNA: TGCGCCAGCAGCCAGACAGGGCCCTACGAGCAGTACTTC; CDR3 protein: CASSQTGPYEQYF; V gene: TRBV5-1; J gene: TRBJ2-7; D gene: TRBD1; clone size: .
CDR3 DNA: TGTGCCAGCAGTGTAAGGACAGTCTCTTATAATTCACCCCTCCACTTT; CDR3 protein: CASSVRTVSYNSPLHF; V gene: TRBV27; J gene: TRBJ1-6; D gene: .; clone size: .
CDR3 DNA: TGTGCCAGCACCGCAGGGGAACTAGCGGGAGGACAAGAGACCCAGTACTTC; CDR3 protein: CASTAGELAGGQETQYF; V gene: TRBV28; J gene: TRBJ2-5; D gene: TRBD2; clone size: .
CDR3 DNA: TGTGCCAGCAGCGGGGACAGGGGGCTAGGGACAGATACGCAGTATTTT; CDR3 protein: CASSGDRGLGTDTQYF; V gene: TRBV9; J gene: TRBJ2-3; D gene: TRBD1; clone size: .
CDR3 DNA: TGTGCCAGCCTTTCCCTAGGGGGGACAGCCGGGGAGCTGTTTTTT; CDR3 protein: CASLSLGGTAGELFF; V gene: TRBV6-6; J gene: TRBJ2-2; D gene: .; clone size: .
CDR3 DNA: TGTGCCAGTAGTATAGAGGGGGGACTAGCGACGTACGAGCAGTACTTC; CDR3 protein: CASSIEGGLATYEQYF; V gene: TRBV19; J gene: TRBJ2-7; D gene: TRBD2; clone size: .
CDR3 DNA: TGTGCCAGCAGCACAGGGGGCCTGAGCACTGAAGCTTTCTTT; CDR3 protein: CASSTGGLSTEAFF; V gene: TRBV7-2; J gene: TRBJ1-1; D gene: TRBD1; clone size: few
CDR3 DNA: TGTGCCAGCAGGGAAGGACAGAAACAAGAGACCCAGTACTTC; CDR3 protein: CASREGQKQETQYF; V gene: TRBV6-1; J gene: TRBJ2-5; D gene: .; clone size: .
CDR3 DNA: TGTGCCAGCAGCCCCATCCGCGGACGGAAGGGGCCCTACGAGCAGTACTTC; CDR3 protein: CASSPIRGRKGPYEQYF; V gene: TRBV21-1; J gene: TRBJ2-7; D gene: .; clone size: .
CDR3 DNA: TGTGCCAGCAGCTTTTTCAGGGGTTCCCCCAACAACTATGGCTACACCTTC; CDR3 protein: CASSFFRGSPNNYGYTF; V gene: TRBV5-4; J gene: TRBJ1-2; D gene: .; clone size: .
CDR3 DNA: TGTGCCAGCAGTTCTTTAGCCAAAAACATTCAGTACTTC; CDR3 protein: CASSSLAKNIQYF; V gene: TRBV6-6; J gene: TRBJ2-4; D gene: .; clone size: once
CDR3 DNA: TGTGCCAGCAGCTCCCCGGACACCGGGGAGCTGTTTTTT; CDR3 protein: CASSSPDTGELFF; V gene: TRBV6-6; J gene: TRBJ2-2; D gene: .; clone size: once
CDR3 DNA: TGTGCCAGCAGCTTAGCCCGGGACAGGGGCCTAAGCACAGATACGCAGTATTTT; CDR3 protein: CASSLARDRGLSTDTQYF; V gene: TRBV11-2; J gene: TRBJ2-3; D gene: TRBD1; clone size: .
CDR3 DNA: TGTGCCAGTACCCCGGTCTTGGGCAGCAGCTCTGGGGCCAACGTCCTGACTTTC; CDR3 protein: CASTPVLGSSSGANVLTF; V gene: TRBV19; J gene: TRBJ2-6; D gene: .; clone size: .
CDR3 DNA: TGTGCCAGCAGTTTTCGGGGACAGGGGTCGGTTGAGCAGTTCTTC; CDR3 protein: CASSFRGQGSVEQFF; V gene: TRBV27; J gene: TRBJ2-1; D gene: TRBD1; clone size: .
CDR3 DNA: TGTGCCAGCAGTCCCAATTGGGGTAGCGGGAAGTCCTACGAGCAGTACTTC; CDR3 protein: CASSPNWGSGKSYEQYF; V gene: TRBV28; J gene: TRBJ2-7; D gene: TRBD2; clone size: .
CDR3 DNA: TGTGCCAGCAGTTCCGGGGGAATCTCTGGGGCCAACGTCCTGACTTTC; CDR3 protein: CASSSGGISGANVLTF; V gene: TRBV28; J gene: TRBJ2-6; D gene: .; clone size: .
CDR3 DNA: TGTGCCACCAGCAGAGATTACAGGGGTGATTCACCCCTCCACTTT; CDR3 protein: CATSRDYRGDSPLHF; V gene: TRBV15; J gene: TRBJ1-6; D gene: TRBD1; clone size: .
CDR3 DNA: TGCGCCAGCAGCCCGTACAGGGATGGAAATCAGCCCCAGCATTTT; CDR3 protein: CASSPYRDGNQPQHF; V gene: TRBV4-1; J gene: TRBJ1-5; D gene: .; clone size: .
CDR3 DNA: TGTGCCAGCACCCGGACAGGGGGCGATTATGGCTACACCTTC; CDR3 protein: CASTRTGGDYGYTF; V gene: TRBV2; J gene: TRBJ1-2; D gene: TRBD1; clone size: .
CDR3 DNA: TGCGCCAGCAGCTTGGGCAGTCAAGAGACCCAGTACTTC; CDR3 protein: CASSLGSQETQYF; V gene: TRBV5-1; J gene: TRBJ2-5; D gene: .; clone size: once
CDR3 DNA: TGTGCCAGCTCACGGCCCGATGATACGCAGTATTTT; CDR3 protein: CASSRPDDTQYF; V gene: TRBV18; J gene: TRBJ2-3; D gene: .; clone size: once
CDR3 DNA: TGCGCCAGCAGCTTGGGTTCGGGACTCAGTGAGCAGTTCTTC; CDR3 protein: CASSLGSGLSEQFF; V gene: TRBV5-1; J gene: TRBJ2-1; D gene: .; clone size: .
CDR3 DNA: TGTGCCAGCAGCGTAGGCGGGACAGGAGCCTACGAGCAGTACTTC; CDR3 protein: CASSVGGTGAYEQYF; V gene: TRBV9; J gene: TRBJ2-7; D gene: TRBD1; clone size: .
CDR3 DNA: TGCGCCAGCAGCCAGACTCCGGTGATAAAGGGACAGGGGTTTTTTATTGGCACTGAAGCTTTCTTT; CDR3 protein: CASSQTPVIKGQGFFIGTEAFF; V gene: TRBV4-1; J gene: TRBJ1-1; D gene: TRBD1; clone size: .
CDR3 DNA: TGTGCCAGCAGTCCGAACAGGGGGCACTACAATGAGCAGTTCTTC; CDR3 protein: CASSPNRGHYNEQFF; V gene: TRBV6-5; J gene: TRBJ2-1; D gene: TRBD1; clone size: .
CDR3 DNA: TGTGCCAGCCTGGACAGGGCTGGGGCCAACGTCCTGACTTTC; CDR3 protein: CASLDRAGANVLTF; V gene: TRBV19; J gene: TRBJ2-6; D gene: TRBD1; clone size: .
CDR3 DNA: TGTTCCAGCAGCCCTAAAATTCGCGTACGGGATGAGCAGTTCTTC; CDR3 protein: CSSSPKIRVRDEQFF; V gene: TRBV5-8; J gene: TRBJ2-1; D gene: .; clone size: .
CDR3 DNA: TGTGCCAGCAGCAGTGGGACAGCCTATGGCTACACCTTC; CDR3 protein: CASSSGTAYGYTF; V gene: TRBV5-6; J gene: TRBJ1-2; D gene: TRBD1; clone size: .
CDR3 DNA: TGTGCCAGTAGTATCGACAGGGGAGGTCAGCCCCAGCATTTT; CDR3 protein: CASSIDRGGQPQHF; V gene: TRBV19; J gene: TRBJ1-5; D gene: TRBD1; clone size: once